The rows below give T cell receptor beta chains drawn from one sample of a study of cytomegalovirus exposure and HLA in healthy donors. The assay was immunoSEQ multiplex PCR, and TCRdb's table has in-frame clones only and misses some. This table lists about 99,000 clones. The sequenced sample was PBMCs. These receptors were collected from a man aged 40-55 years in good health and CMV-seronegative. Both conserved end residues are part of each CDR3. Each record gives: J gene, V gene, D gene, CDR3 DNA, CDR3 protein. D genes are given only for firm matches.

J gene: TRBJ2-7; V gene: TRBV6-1; D gene: TRBD1; CDR3 DNA: TGTGTCACGGGACAGGTCGCAGGGTACGAGCAGTACTTC; CDR3 protein: CVTGQVAGYEQYF
J gene: TRBJ1-1; V gene: TRBV27; D gene: NA; CDR3 DNA: TGTGCCAGCAGTTTAAATAGCTACAGGAGTTACACTGAAGCTTTCTTT; CDR3 protein: CASSLNSYRSYTEAFF
J gene: TRBJ1-2; V gene: TRBV5-1; D gene: NA; CDR3 DNA: TGCGCCAGCAGCTCTACCGGGGGAAACTATGGCTACACCTTC; CDR3 protein: CASSSTGGNYGYTF
J gene: TRBJ2-2; V gene: TRBV19; D gene: NA; CDR3 DNA: TGTGCCAGTAGTCGGAACACCGGGGAGCTGTTTTTT; CDR3 protein: CASSRNTGELFF
J gene: TRBJ2-7; V gene: TRBV15; D gene: NA; CDR3 DNA: TGTGCCACCAGCAGAGTTTTGGGCAGGGGCTACGAGCAGTACTTC; CDR3 protein: CATSRVLGRGYEQYF
J gene: TRBJ2-4; V gene: TRBV11-2; D gene: NA; CDR3 DNA: TGTGCCAGCAGCTTGGCCTTAGCCAAAAACATTCAGTACTTC; CDR3 protein: CASSLALAKNIQYF
J gene: TRBJ1-1; V gene: TRBV13; D gene: NA; CDR3 DNA: TGTGCCAGCAGCCCGCGGGCCCGGAGCGCTGAAGCTTTCTTT; CDR3 protein: CASSPRARSAEAFF
J gene: TRBJ2-1; V gene: TRBV19; D gene: TRBD1; CDR3 DNA: TGTGCCAGTAATACCGGGACAGGGTACAATGAGCAGTTCTTC; CDR3 protein: CASNTGTGYNEQFF
J gene: TRBJ2-7; V gene: TRBV5-1; D gene: NA; CDR3 DNA: TGCGCCAGCAGCTTTTTCGTTTGGGGGGGCGAATCCTACGAGCAGTACTTC; CDR3 protein: CASSFFVWGGESYEQYF
J gene: TRBJ2-1; V gene: TRBV18; D gene: NA; CDR3 DNA: TGTGCCAGCTCCCCAGGGCAGGCAATTAACAATGAGCAGTTCTTC; CDR3 protein: CASSPGQAINNEQFF
J gene: TRBJ1-5; V gene: TRBV4-1; D gene: NA; CDR3 DNA: TGCGCCAGCAGCCAAGTTCGGGTCCTAAGCAATCAGCCCCAGCATTTT; CDR3 protein: CASSQVRVLSNQPQHF
J gene: TRBJ2-7; V gene: TRBV6-1; D gene: NA; CDR3 DNA: TGTGCCAGCAGTGTCCCCCCGCAGGGAGGCATAATTGACGAGCAGTACTTC; CDR3 protein: CASSVPPQGGIIDEQYF
J gene: TRBJ2-3; V gene: TRBV6-5; D gene: NA; CDR3 DNA: TGTGCCAGCAGTTACAAGGAGGAGGGTCCAGATACGCAGTATTTT; CDR3 protein: CASSYKEEGPDTQYF
J gene: TRBJ2-7; V gene: TRBV27; D gene: NA; CDR3 DNA: TGTGCTGAAAAGAGGGACACGGGGTCCTACGAGCAGTACTTC; CDR3 protein: CAEKRDTGSYEQYF
J gene: TRBJ2-7; V gene: TRBV19; D gene: TRBD1; CDR3 DNA: TGTGCCAGTAGTACCCGGACAGGCGGCTACGAGCAGTACTTC; CDR3 protein: CASSTRTGGYEQYF
J gene: TRBJ2-2; V gene: TRBV9; D gene: TRBD2; CDR3 DNA: TGTGCCAGCAGCGTAGGGGGTAGCGGGGCCTCGTTCGGGGAGCTGTTTTTT; CDR3 protein: CASSVGGSGASFGELFF
J gene: TRBJ1-2; V gene: TRBV5-5; D gene: TRBD1; CDR3 DNA: TGTGCCAGCAGCGGACAGGGAGGAAGTGGCTACACCTTC; CDR3 protein: CASSGQGGSGYTF
J gene: TRBJ2-1; V gene: TRBV5-4; D gene: NA; CDR3 DNA: TGTGCCAGCAGCCGCCGCACTGCCTCCTACAATGAGCAGTTCTTC; CDR3 protein: CASSRRTASYNEQFF
J gene: TRBJ1-5; V gene: TRBV29-1; D gene: NA; CDR3 DNA: TGCAGCGTTGGGGCCGTGCGTGGCAATCAGCCCCAGCATTTT; CDR3 protein: CSVGAVRGNQPQHF
J gene: TRBJ1-1; V gene: TRBV25-1; D gene: TRBD1; CDR3 DNA: TGTGCCAGCAGACCAAACACAGGGGTAGACACTGAAGCTTTCTTT; CDR3 protein: CASRPNTGVDTEAFF
J gene: TRBJ1-4; V gene: TRBV5-1; D gene: NA; CDR3 DNA: TGCGCCAGCAGCTTTCGGGGGGAGGAAAAACTGTTTTTT; CDR3 protein: CASSFRGEEKLFF
J gene: TRBJ1-5; V gene: TRBV5-8; D gene: TRBD1; CDR3 DNA: TGTGCCAGCAGCTTAATACACGACAGGGGAAATCAGCCCCAGCATTTT; CDR3 protein: CASSLIHDRGNQPQHF
J gene: TRBJ1-3; V gene: TRBV6-6; D gene: NA; CDR3 DNA: TGTGCCAGCAGTTCCGCGATGTCTGGAAACACCATATATTTT; CDR3 protein: CASSSAMSGNTIYF
J gene: TRBJ1-5; V gene: TRBV10-2; D gene: NA; CDR3 DNA: TGCGCCAGCAGTGAGAGGAGACAGTTTAGCAATCAGCCCCAGCATTTT; CDR3 protein: CASSERRQFSNQPQHF
J gene: TRBJ1-5; V gene: TRBV29-1; D gene: NA; CDR3 DNA: TGCAGCGCCTGGATGGGGGGAGAAGGCGCCAATCAGCCCCAGCATTTT; CDR3 protein: CSAWMGGEGANQPQHF
J gene: TRBJ1-5; V gene: TRBV5-1; D gene: TRBD1; CDR3 DNA: TGCGCCAGCAGCGCCGGGACAGGTAATCAGCCCCAGCATTTT; CDR3 protein: CASSAGTGNQPQHF
J gene: TRBJ1-2; V gene: TRBV9; D gene: NA; CDR3 DNA: TGTGCCAGCAGCGTAGATTCGTCAGGGGATGGCTACACCTTC; CDR3 protein: CASSVDSSGDGYTF
J gene: TRBJ2-7; V gene: TRBV5-1; D gene: NA; CDR3 DNA: TGCGCCAGCAGCTTGGCCGGGAGCATCTACGAGCAGTACTTC; CDR3 protein: CASSLAGSIYEQYF
J gene: TRBJ2-7; V gene: TRBV4-2; D gene: TRBD1; CDR3 DNA: TGTGCCAGCAGCCAAGATCTGTGGGACAGCAACTCCTACGAGCAGTACTTC; CDR3 protein: CASSQDLWDSNSYEQYF
J gene: TRBJ2-1; V gene: TRBV28; D gene: NA; CDR3 DNA: TGTGCCAGCAGTTTATTTAGCGCCCGCTCCTACAATGAGCAGTTCTTC; CDR3 protein: CASSLFSARSYNEQFF
J gene: TRBJ2-5; V gene: TRBV5-1; D gene: TRBD1; CDR3 DNA: TGCGCCAGCAGCTTGACGACAGGGGGCGAGGAGACCCAGTACTTC; CDR3 protein: CASSLTTGGEETQYF
J gene: TRBJ1-1; V gene: TRBV5-6; D gene: TRBD1; CDR3 DNA: TGTGCCAGCAGCTCCGGGACAGGGGGACGAAAAGCTTTCTTT; CDR3 protein: CASSSGTGGRKAFF
J gene: TRBJ2-2; V gene: TRBV2; D gene: NA; CDR3 DNA: TGTGCCAGCAGTGGGTCAGGTCAAACCGGGGAGCTGTTTTTT; CDR3 protein: CASSGSGQTGELFF
J gene: TRBJ2-7; V gene: TRBV29-1; D gene: NA; CDR3 DNA: TGCAGCGTTGAAGGACCAGGGTACGAGCAGTACTTC; CDR3 protein: CSVEGPGYEQYF
J gene: TRBJ2-5; V gene: TRBV27; D gene: NA; CDR3 DNA: TGTGCCAGCAGACCCCGGGACAGCGGGCAAGAGACCCAGTACTTC; CDR3 protein: CASRPRDSGQETQYF
J gene: TRBJ1-2; V gene: TRBV9; D gene: NA; CDR3 DNA: TGTGCCAGCAGCGACACACCGTCTTCTTATGGCTACACCTTC; CDR3 protein: CASSDTPSSYGYTF
J gene: TRBJ1-1; V gene: TRBV5-1; D gene: NA; CDR3 DNA: TGCGCCAGCAGCTTTAGACAGGCGAACACTGAAGCTTTCTTT; CDR3 protein: CASSFRQANTEAFF
J gene: TRBJ2-7; V gene: TRBV9; D gene: TRBD1; CDR3 DNA: TGTGCCAGCAGCGTCGGCAGGGGGTTCGGCGAGCAGTACTTC; CDR3 protein: CASSVGRGFGEQYF
J gene: TRBJ1-4; V gene: TRBV2; D gene: NA; CDR3 DNA: TGTGCCAGCAGTGAAGCAGCGGGGGTCCTTGGTGAAAAACTGTTTTTT; CDR3 protein: CASSEAAGVLGEKLFF
J gene: TRBJ2-3; V gene: TRBV28; D gene: TRBD2; CDR3 DNA: TGTGCCAGCAGTGGGACTAGCACCCGCACAGATACGCAGTATTTT; CDR3 protein: CASSGTSTRTDTQYF
J gene: TRBJ1-2; V gene: TRBV28; D gene: NA; CDR3 DNA: TGTGCCAGCACTCCCGAACGGTATGGCTACACCTTC; CDR3 protein: CASTPERYGYTF
J gene: TRBJ1-1; V gene: TRBV10-3; D gene: NA; CDR3 DNA: TGTGCCGCAAAACGGGGGGTGGGACAAAGGGCCACTGAAGCTTTCTTT; CDR3 protein: CAAKRGVGQRATEAFF
J gene: TRBJ2-1; V gene: TRBV2; D gene: TRBD2; CDR3 DNA: TGTGCCAGTAGGACTAGCGCCTCTTACAATGAGCAGTTCTTC; CDR3 protein: CASRTSASYNEQFF
J gene: TRBJ2-1; V gene: TRBV18; D gene: TRBD1; CDR3 DNA: TGTGCCAGCTCACCCCAACAGGGGAGCTCCTACAATGAGCAGTTCTTC; CDR3 protein: CASSPQQGSSYNEQFF
J gene: TRBJ1-3; V gene: TRBV5-1; D gene: NA; CDR3 DNA: TGCGCCAGCAGCCCACTCCCTAGCTCAGGAGGAAACACCATATATTTT; CDR3 protein: CASSPLPSSGGNTIYF
J gene: TRBJ1-5; V gene: TRBV28; D gene: TRBD1; CDR3 DNA: TGTGCCAGCAGTTATATCGCCGGGACAGACAATCAGCCCCAGCATTTT; CDR3 protein: CASSYIAGTDNQPQHF